The next 29 T cell receptor beta chains were all read from a single sample in a study of T cells and Merkel cell carcinoma outcomes. Some clones are missing from TCRdb's copy, which holds only in-frame ones; the method was immunoSEQ multiplex PCR. Of 14,000 or so clones listed, 80% to 95% were seen once; the top ten hold 2% to 2.5%. What was sequenced was tumor tissue from Merkel cell carcinoma. These receptors all come from a human donor with Merkel cell carcinoma.

This rearrangement joins TRBV1 to TRBJ2-5. TRBV1 is a pseudogene segment. The CDR3 is 12 amino acids. This CDR3 reads CTSILKGWTQYF. The CDR3 nucleotides read TGCACCAGCATCTTAAAGGGTTGGACCCAGTACTTC.

The J gene is TRBJ2-6, the V gene TRBV25-1; no clear D. CDR3 length: 15 residues. The germline gives CDR1 MGHDK, CDR2 SYGVNS. Trimming removed 2 bases at V and 4 bases at J, with 9 bases between. The CDR3 loop reads CASSEEGRGANVLTF. CDR3 sequence (DNA): TGTGCCAGCAGTGAAGAAGGCCGGGGGGCCAACGTCCTGACTTTC.

The V call is TRBV30, the J call TRBJ1-3; D not certain. CDR1 and CDR2 from the germline V gene are GTSNPN and SVGIG (reference sequence). Trimming stripped 0 bases from V and 4 bases from J, with 10 bases between. There are 14 residues in the CDR3. CDR3 region: CAWSVLGLGNTIYF. DNA of the CDR3: TGTGCCTGGAGTGTACTAGGGCTGGGAAACACCATATATTTT.

The table lists this clone with a count of one. The V gene is TRBV5-1, the J gene TRBJ1-1, with D perhaps TRBD1 (5 bases). V was clipped by 8 bases and J by 5 bases, with 16 bases between them. The CDR3 sequence is 13 residues long. Per germline, CDR1 SGHRS and CDR2 YFSETQ. The CDR3 loop reads CASFDSVETEAFF. CDR3 sequence (DNA): TGCGCCAGTTTCGACAGCGTGGAAACTGAAGCTTTCTTT.

This rearrangement joins TRBV27 to TRBJ2-1; possible D gene TRBD1, 7 bases. The germline gives CDR1 MNHEY, CDR2 SMNVEV (reference sequence). This CDR3 is built from 15 residues. Trimming removed 6 bases at V and 3 bases at J, with 15 bases between. This CDR3 reads CASSSAGQNYNEQFF. CDR3 DNA sequence: TGTGCCAGCAGCTCCGCGGGACAGAACTACAATGAGCAGTTCTTC.

The rearrangement uses TRBV28 and TRBJ2-5; 9 bases fit TRBD1. This CDR3 is built from 15 residues. CDR1 is MDHEN, CDR2 SYDVKM, per germline. V was pared by 7 bases and J by 2 bases, with 8 bases of the junction left unmatched. The CDR3 reads CASTFGQGWQETQYF. The CDR3, as DNA: TGTGCCAGCACTTTTGGACAGGGGTGGCAAGAGACCCAGTACTTC.

This sequence joins TRBV18 and TRBJ2-2; D uncertain. The germline V and J ends were trimmed by 1 base and 4 bases, with 4 bases remaining between them. Per germline, CDR1 KGHSH and CDR2 LQKENI. CDR3 size: 13 residues. The CDR3 DNA reads TGTGCCAGCTCACCACTAGTCACCGGGGAGCTGTTTTTT. This translates into CASSPLVTGELFF.

This chain connects TRBV10-3 to TRBJ2-1; 15 bases are a match to TRBD2. Germline V gives CDR1 ENHRY, CDR2 SYGVKD. The ends lost 2 bases at V and 7 bases at J; junction bases unmatched: 3. CDR3 size: 16 residues. CDR3 nucleotide sequence: TGTGCCATCAGTGAGCCGGGGACTAGCGGGAGGAATGAGCAGTTCTTC. It specifies CAISEPGTSGRNEQFF.

This clone is a singleton in its sample. V is TRBV18 and J is TRBJ1-2; 7 bases align to TRBD1. Germline V gives CDR1 KGHSH, CDR2 LQKENI. This CDR3 is 13 amino acids long. V shed 5 bases and J 3 bases; nucleotides not matched to a gene: 3. The CDR3 sequence: CASSTDRDYGYTF. Here the CDR3 DNA reads TGTGCCAGCTCAACCGACAGGGACTATGGCTACACCTTC.

Only a few counts were recorded for this clone. The chain joins TRBV9 to TRBJ1-6; D gene unclear. Germline V gene lookup returns CDR1 SGDLS and CDR2 YYNGEE. V lost 4 bases and J 1 base, leaving 6 bases between the germline ends. The CDR3 is 14 amino acids. In nucleotides, the CDR3 is TGTGCCAGCAGCACCCGATCCTATAATTCACCCCTCCACTTT. This sequence encodes CASSTRSYNSPLHF.

CDR3 residues: CASSHNRQTDTQYF. In DNA form, the CDR3 reads TGTGCCAGTAGTCACAACCGACAGACAGATACGCAGTATTTT. The genes are TRBV19 and TRBJ2-3; a weak D match, TRBD1 (5 bases). Trimming took off 5 bases at V and 3 bases at J, with 12 bases between the two ends. This CDR3 is built from 14 residues. Germline lookup yields CDR1 LNHDA and CDR2 SQIVND (reference sequence).

Concerning this clone: Sequence at one end of the junction differs from germline and may be a read error. This rearrangement joins TRBV6-5 to TRBJ1-1; D unclear. This CDR3 spans 14 amino acids. CDR1 MNHEY and CDR2 SVGAGI come from the germline V gene. Here the CDR3 reads CASSYSWLNTEAFF. CDR3 coding DNA: TGTGCTAGCAGTTACTCTTGGTTGAACACTGAAGCTTTCTTT.

The genes are TRBV4-3 and TRBJ2-1; no reliable D call. Germline V gene lookup returns CDR1 LGHNA and CDR2 YSLEER. V lost 1 base and J 4 bases, leaving 11 bases between the germline ends. The CDR3 extends over 15 amino acids. CDR3 sequence: CASSQVRRKYNEQFF. As DNA, the CDR3 is TGCGCCAGCAGCCAAGTGCGGCGGAAATACAATGAGCAGTTCTTC.

This sequence joins TRBV7-2 and TRBJ1-1, with 11 bases that match TRBD1. V was pared by 5 bases and J by 3 bases, with 5 bases of the junction left unmatched. Germline loops: CDR1 SGHTA, CDR2 FQGNSA. This CDR3 contains 15 residues. The CDR3 bases are TGTGCCAGCAGCCGGGACAGGGGGATGGACACTGAAGCTTTCTTT. Protein product: CASSRDRGMDTEAFF.

This clone was detected only a few times. The chain links TRBV9 to TRBJ1-3, with D unclear. CDR3 length: 13 amino acids. Trimming removed 0 bases at V and 2 bases at J, with 3 bases between. The germline gives CDR1 SGDLS, CDR2 YYNGEE. The CDR3 DNA is TGTGCCAGCAGCGTAGATCCTGGAAACACCATATATTTT. This gives the protein CASSVDPGNTIYF.

The chain couples TRBV5-6 to TRBJ1-2; a weak D match, TRBD1 (6 bases). Germline values: CDR1 SGHDT, CDR2 YYEEEE. There are 14 residues in the CDR3. The V gene lost 6 bases and the J gene lost 7 bases, with 19 bases spanning the gap. CDR3 in DNA: TGTGCCAGCATCAAAAAAAGGACAGTCAGTGGCTACACCTTC. This translates into CASIKKRTVSGYTF.

This clone was seen a single time. The V and J genes are TRBV15 and TRBJ1-6; D uncertain. The V gene's germline CDR1 is LNHNV and CDR2 YYDKDF (reference sequence). The CDR3 spans 14 residues. The V gene lost 5 bases and the J gene lost 7 bases, with 12 bases spanning the gap. CDR3 DNA sequence: TGTGCCACCAGCTCACGGAGTCTCAATTCACCCCTCCACTTT. This translates into CATSSRSLNSPLHF.

A single count supports this clone. This chain connects TRBV6-6 to TRBJ2-5, with D unresolved. The CDR3 is 13 amino acids. Trimming left V 2 bases short and J 3 bases short, with 7 bases between. Germline V gives CDR1 MNHNY, CDR2 SVGAGI (reference sequence). The CDR3 spells CASSYRWKETQYF. Written as DNA, the CDR3 is TGTGCCAGCAGTTACAGGTGGAAAGAGACCCAGTACTTC.

This clone was recorded a few times. The chain links TRBV6-6 to TRBJ1-4; D gene uncertain. Germline values: CDR1 MNHNY, CDR2 SVGAGI (reference sequence). This CDR3 has 15 residues. V was cut by 7 bases and J by 0 bases, with 12 bases left in between. DNA for the CDR3: TGTGCCAGCAAACTGGACGGAACAACTAATGAAAAACTGTTTTTT. Translation: CASKLDGTTNEKLFF.

In its sample, this clone was seen once. The chain joins TRBV7-9 to TRBJ1-4; D remains unclear. The CDR3 covers 15 residues. Trimming removed 5 bases from V and 7 bases from J, with 17 bases in between. Germline assignment: CDR1 SEHNR and CDR2 FQNEAQ (reference sequence). The CDR3 sequence is CASSPGLDGPEKLFF. The CDR3 nucleotides read TGTGCCAGCAGCCCCGGATTGGACGGGCCTGAAAAACTGTTTTTT.

This chain joins TRBV2 and TRBJ1-6; no firm D call. Germline CDR1 reads SNHLY; CDR2 reads FYNNEI. Trimming stripped 1 base from V and 7 bases from J, with 11 bases between. The CDR3 spans 15 residues. The CDR3 loop is CASSEDAAGNSPLHF. CDR3 nucleotides: TGTGCCAGCAGTGAAGACGCAGCGGGGAATTCACCCCTCCACTTT. The variable domain in full, with the rest retrieved from reference TRBV2 and TRBJ1-6, is EPEVTQTPSHQVTQMGQEVILRCVPISNHLYFYWYRQILGQKVEFLVSFYNNEISEKSEIFDDQFSVERPDGSNFTLKIRSTKLEDSAMYFCASSEDAAGNSPLHFGNGTRLTVT.

J is TRBJ1-3 and V is TRBV4-1; the match to TRBD1 covers 7 bases. Unmatched junction bases numbered 3, after V lost 3 bases and J lost 1 base. Germline V lookup: CDR1 MGHRA, CDR2 YSYEKL. The CDR3 loop spans 15 amino acids. CDR3 bases: TGCGCCAGCAGCCATGGACAGGAATCTGGAAACACCATATATTTT. Protein product: CASSHGQESGNTIYF.

This chain joins TRBV6-5 and TRBJ2-1; the match to TRBD2 covers 8 bases. CDR3 size: 12 residues. Per germline, CDR1 MNHEY and CDR2 SVGAGI. The CDR3 sequence is CSTGGRNNEQFF. The DNA for the CDR3 is TGTTCGACGGGGGGGCGCAACAATGAGCAGTTCTTC.

The CDR3 reads CASSQDRDEAFF. In nucleotides, the CDR3 is TGTGCCAGCAGCCAAGATCGGGATGAAGCTTTCTTT. This chain uses TRBV4-2 with TRBJ1-1, with D uncertain. CDR1 is LGHNA, CDR2 YNFKEQ, per germline. This CDR3 contains 12 residues. Trimming stripped 0 bases from V and 7 bases from J, with 6 bases between.

The V and J genes are TRBV5-1 and TRBJ1-4; TRBD1 aligns across 9 bases. The CDR3 covers 19 residues. Trimming removed 1 base from V and 6 bases from J; junction bases left unmatched: 16. In germline, CDR1 is SGHRS, CDR2 YFSETQ. The CDR3 sequence is CASSLWDRVTSQRDEKLFF. CDR3 in DNA: TGCGCCAGCAGCTTGTGGGACAGGGTCACATCCCAACGGGATGAAAAACTGTTTTTT.

The chain is built from TRBV4-2 and TRBJ2-7; D is uncertain. The CDR3 consists of 14 residues. Trimming cost V 0 bases and J 6 bases, with 12 bases left between them. The germline V gene encodes CDR1 LGHNA and CDR2 YNFKEQ. The CDR3 loop is CASSQDRQTSEQYF. The CDR3 DNA follows: TGTGCCAGCAGCCAAGATCGGCAGACTTCCGAGCAGTACTTC.

This clone was detected only once. The CDR3 sequence: CASSLGTRWTDTQYF. The CDR3 DNA reads TGTGCCAGCAGCTTAGGGACGAGATGGACAGATACGCAGTATTTT. The rearrangement joins TRBV7-9 to TRBJ2-3, with no clear D. Germline CDR1 reads SEHNR; CDR2 reads FQNEAQ (reference sequence). Trimming removed 1 base from V and 3 bases from J, with 11 bases in between. The CDR3 covers 15 residues.

The chain has TRBV27 and TRBJ2-3; unclear D gene. The CDR3 length is 11 residues. Trimming pared 4 bases from V and 6 bases from J, leaving 5 bases between. The germline V gene has CDR1 MNHEY and CDR2 SMNVEV (reference sequence). The CDR3 protein is CASSSPDTQYF. The CDR3 DNA reads as TGTGCCAGCAGTTCCCCGGATACGCAGTATTTT.

V and J are TRBV4-1 and TRBJ2-1; no definite D call. Germline lookup yields CDR1 MGHRA and CDR2 YSYEKL. The CDR3 totals 19 residues. Trimming shortened V by 4 bases and J by 8 bases, and 30 bases separated the two germline ends. CDR3 bases: TGCGCCAGCAGCCCCAGAGATTGGGCTACCCGGAGATCGGTACATGAGCAGTTCTTC. Amino acids: CASSPRDWATRRSVHEQFF.